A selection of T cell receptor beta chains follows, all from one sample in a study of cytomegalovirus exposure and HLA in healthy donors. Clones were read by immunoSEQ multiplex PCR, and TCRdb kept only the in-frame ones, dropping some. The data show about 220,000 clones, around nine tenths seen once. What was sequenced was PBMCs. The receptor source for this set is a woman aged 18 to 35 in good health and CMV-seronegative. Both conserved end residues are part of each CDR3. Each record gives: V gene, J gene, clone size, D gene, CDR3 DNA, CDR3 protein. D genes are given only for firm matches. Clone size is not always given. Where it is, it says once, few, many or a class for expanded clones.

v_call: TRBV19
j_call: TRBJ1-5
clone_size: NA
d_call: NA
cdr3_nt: TGTGCCAGTAGTGCACAGATTAGCAATCAGCCCCAGCATTTT
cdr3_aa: CASSAQISNQPQHF

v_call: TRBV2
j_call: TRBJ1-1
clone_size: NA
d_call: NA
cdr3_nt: TGTGCCAGCAGTGCCCTAGGGGGCACTGAAGCTTTCTTT
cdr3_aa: CASSALGGTEAFF

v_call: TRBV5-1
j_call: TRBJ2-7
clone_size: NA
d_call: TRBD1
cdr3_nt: TGCGCCAGCAGCAGGGGACAGACCTACGAGCAGTACTTC
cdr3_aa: CASSRGQTYEQYF

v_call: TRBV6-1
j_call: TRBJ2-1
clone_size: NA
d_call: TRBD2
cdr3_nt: TGTGCCAGCGGGACTAGCGGGAGTGGTAATGAGCAGTTCTTC
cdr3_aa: CASGTSGSGNEQFF

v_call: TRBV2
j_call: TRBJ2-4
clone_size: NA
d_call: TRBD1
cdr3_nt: TGTGCCAGCAACAGGGGATTAGCCAAAAACATTCAGTACTTC
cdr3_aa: CASNRGLAKNIQYF

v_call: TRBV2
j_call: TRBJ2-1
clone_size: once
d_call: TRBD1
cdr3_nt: TGTGCCAGCAGCCCCCGTGGACCGGGACAGGGGGCTTGGTATGAGCAGTTCTTC
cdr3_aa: CASSPRGPGQGAWYEQFF

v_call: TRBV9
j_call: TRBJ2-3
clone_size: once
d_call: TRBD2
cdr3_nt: TGTGCCAGCAGCCCCCGGACTAGCGGCACAGATACGCAGTATTTT
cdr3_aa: CASSPRTSGTDTQYF

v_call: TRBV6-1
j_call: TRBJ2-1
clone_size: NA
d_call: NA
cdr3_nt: TGTGCCAGCATTGAGGACAGAAGCTCCTACAATGAGCAGTTCTTC
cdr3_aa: CASIEDRSSYNEQFF

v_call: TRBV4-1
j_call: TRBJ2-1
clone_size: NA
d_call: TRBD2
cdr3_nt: TGCGCCAGCAGCCAAGAATTCATGAGCGGGGTCTACAATGAGCAGTTCTTC
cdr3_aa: CASSQEFMSGVYNEQFF

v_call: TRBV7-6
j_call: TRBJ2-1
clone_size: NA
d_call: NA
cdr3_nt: TGTGCCAGCAGCTTACTTGGGAGCAATGAGCAGTTCTTC
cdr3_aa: CASSLLGSNEQFF

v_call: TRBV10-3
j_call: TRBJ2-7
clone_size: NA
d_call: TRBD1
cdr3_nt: TGTGCCGTTACAGGGGGCTCCCACGAGCAGTACTTC
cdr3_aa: CAVTGGSHEQYF

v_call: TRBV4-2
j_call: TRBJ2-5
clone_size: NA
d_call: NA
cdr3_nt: TGTGCCAGCAGCCAAAATTTCGGCGGCCCAGAGACCCAGTACTTC
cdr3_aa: CASSQNFGGPETQYF

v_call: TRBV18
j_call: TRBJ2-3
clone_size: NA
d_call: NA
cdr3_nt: TGTGCCAGCTCACCCAACAACGCAGATACGCAGTATTTT
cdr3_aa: CASSPNNADTQYF

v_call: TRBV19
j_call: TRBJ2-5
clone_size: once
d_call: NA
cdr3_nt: TGTGCCAGTAGTCCGCCCCCTCGTCGGATCCAGGGTGGAGAGACCCAGTACTTC
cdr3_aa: CASSPPPRRIQGGETQYF

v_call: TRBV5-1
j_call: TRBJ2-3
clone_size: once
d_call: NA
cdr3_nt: TGCGCCAGCAGCTTTCTACAGGGCATCACAGATACGCAGTATTTT
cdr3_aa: CASSFLQGITDTQYF

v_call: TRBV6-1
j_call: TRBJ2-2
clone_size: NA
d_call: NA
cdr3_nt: TGTGCCAGCAGTGCCGACAGTCACCCCGGGGAGCTGTTTTTT
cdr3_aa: CASSADSHPGELFF

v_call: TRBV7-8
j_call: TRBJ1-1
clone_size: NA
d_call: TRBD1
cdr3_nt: TGTGCCAGCGGACAGGGGAACACTGAAGCTTTCTTT
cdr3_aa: CASGQGNTEAFF

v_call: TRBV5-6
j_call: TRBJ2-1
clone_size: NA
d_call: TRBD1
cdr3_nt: TGTGCCAGCAGCACCGGACAGGGACTTTCGAATGAGCAGTTCTTC
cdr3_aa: CASSTGQGLSNEQFF

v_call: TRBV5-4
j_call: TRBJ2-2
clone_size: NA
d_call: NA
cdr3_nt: TGTGCCAGCAAACTCCTAAAATTAGAGGGTAACACCGGGGAGCTGTTTTTT
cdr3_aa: CASKLLKLEGNTGELFF

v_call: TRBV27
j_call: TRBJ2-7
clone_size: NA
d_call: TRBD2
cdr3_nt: TGTGCCAGCAGTTTATATCTAGCGGAAACCTACGAGCAGTACTTC
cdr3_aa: CASSLYLAETYEQYF

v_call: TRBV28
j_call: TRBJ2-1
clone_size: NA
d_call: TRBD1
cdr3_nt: TGTGCCAGCAGTAATTACAGGGGGACCTACAATGAGCAGTTCTTC
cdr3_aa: CASSNYRGTYNEQFF

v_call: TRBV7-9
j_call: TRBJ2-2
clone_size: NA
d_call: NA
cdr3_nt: TGTGCCAGCAGCTTCAGGCGCTACACCGGGGAGCTGTTTTTT
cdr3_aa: CASSFRRYTGELFF

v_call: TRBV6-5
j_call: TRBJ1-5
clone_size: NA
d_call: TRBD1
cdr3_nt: TGTGCCAGCAGAGCCCAACAGGGGCTTAATCAGCCCCAGCATTTT
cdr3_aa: CASRAQQGLNQPQHF

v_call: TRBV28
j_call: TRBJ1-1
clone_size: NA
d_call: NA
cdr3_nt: TGTGCCAGCACCCGGTCAGGGAACACTGAAGCTTTCTTT
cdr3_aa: CASTRSGNTEAFF

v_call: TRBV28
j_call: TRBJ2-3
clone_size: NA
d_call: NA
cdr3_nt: TGTGCCAGCAGTCCTCGGGCCTCCCGAGGGACAGATACGCAGTATTTT
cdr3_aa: CASSPRASRGTDTQYF

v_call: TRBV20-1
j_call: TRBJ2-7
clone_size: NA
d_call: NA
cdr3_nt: TGCAGTGCTAAGACAGATTTCGAGCAGTACTTC
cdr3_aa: CSAKTDFEQYF

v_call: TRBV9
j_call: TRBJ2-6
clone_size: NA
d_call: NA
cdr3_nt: TGTGCCAGCAGCGTCCCCATATCAGGGTCCGGGGCCAACGTCCTGACTTTC
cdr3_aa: CASSVPISGSGANVLTF

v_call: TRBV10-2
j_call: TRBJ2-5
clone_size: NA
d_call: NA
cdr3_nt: TGCGCCAGCAGTGGTCCAGCACAGGAGACCCAGTACTTC
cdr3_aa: CASSGPAQETQYF

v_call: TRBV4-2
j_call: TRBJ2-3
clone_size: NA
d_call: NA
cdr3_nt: TGTGCCAGCAGCCAAGATCCGGGGACAGATACGCAGTATTTT
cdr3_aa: CASSQDPGTDTQYF

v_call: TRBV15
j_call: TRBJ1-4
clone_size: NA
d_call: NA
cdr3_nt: TGTGCCACCAGCAAAAGACAGTCGAATGAAAAACTGTTTTTT
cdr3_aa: CATSKRQSNEKLFF

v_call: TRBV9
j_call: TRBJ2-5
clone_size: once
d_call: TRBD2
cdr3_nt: TGTGCCAGCAGTCCCGGACTAGGACAAGAGACCCAGTACTTC
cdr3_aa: CASSPGLGQETQYF

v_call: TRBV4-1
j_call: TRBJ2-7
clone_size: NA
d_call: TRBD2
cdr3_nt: TGCGCCAGCAGCCAAGATCAGGGAGGGTCCTACGAGCAGTACTTC
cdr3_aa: CASSQDQGGSYEQYF

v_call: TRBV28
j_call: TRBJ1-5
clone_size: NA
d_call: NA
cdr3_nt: TGTGCCAGCAATCCTACAACCAGGAATCAGCCCCAGCATTTT
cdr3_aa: CASNPTTRNQPQHF

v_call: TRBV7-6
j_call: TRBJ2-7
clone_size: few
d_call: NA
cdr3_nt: TGTGCCAGCAGCTTGGGCGAGGAGGCCTACGAGCAGTACTTC
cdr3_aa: CASSLGEEAYEQYF

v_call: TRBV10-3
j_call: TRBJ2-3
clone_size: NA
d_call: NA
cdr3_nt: TGTGCCATCAGTGAGGATCTTGGCGGACTCACAGATACGCAGTATTTT
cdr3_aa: CAISEDLGGLTDTQYF

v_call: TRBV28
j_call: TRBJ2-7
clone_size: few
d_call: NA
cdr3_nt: TGTGCCAGCAGTTCCCCACTTGAGGGTAGCAAGTTC
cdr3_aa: CASSSPLEGSKF

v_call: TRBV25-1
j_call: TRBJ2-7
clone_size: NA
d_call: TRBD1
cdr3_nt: TGTGCCAGCAGTGAAAAGGACAGGGGCAACTACGAGCAGTACTTC
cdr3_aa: CASSEKDRGNYEQYF

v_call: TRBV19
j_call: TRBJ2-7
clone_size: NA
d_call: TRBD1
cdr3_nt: TGTGCCAGTAGTATAGGGACAGGGGTCTACGAGCAGTACTTC
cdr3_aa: CASSIGTGVYEQYF

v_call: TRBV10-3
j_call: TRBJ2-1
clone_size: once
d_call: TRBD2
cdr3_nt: TGTGCCACCCGGGGGGGACTTGAGCAGTTCTTC
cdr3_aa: CATRGGLEQFF

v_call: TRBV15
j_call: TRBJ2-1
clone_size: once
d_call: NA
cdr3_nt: TGTGCCACCAGCAGAGCGGGTAGTAAGCAGTTCTTC
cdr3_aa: CATSRAGSKQFF

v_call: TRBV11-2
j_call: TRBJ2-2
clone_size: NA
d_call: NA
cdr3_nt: TGTGCCGCAGGGACTCTTTACCCCGGGGAGCTGTTTTTT
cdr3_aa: CAAGTLYPGELFF

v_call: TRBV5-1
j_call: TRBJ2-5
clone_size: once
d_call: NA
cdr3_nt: TGCGCCAGCAGCCTGAACAGGGAACAAGAGACCCAGTACTTC
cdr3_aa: CASSLNREQETQYF

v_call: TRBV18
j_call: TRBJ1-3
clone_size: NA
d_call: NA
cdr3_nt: TGTGCCAGCTCGACATCGAGCTCTGGAAACACCATATATTTT
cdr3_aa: CASSTSSSGNTIYF